This T cell receptor (beta chain) was captured in a study of blood T cell repertoires in COVID-19. Trimming stripped 6 bases from V and 5 bases from J, with 12 bases between. Germline lookup yields CDR1 MRHNA and CDR2 SNTAGT. The CDR3 extends over 13 amino acids. Original methodology: Using reference gene primer amplification, nucleated cell counts were estimated. Using immunoSEQ multiplex PCR, the repertoire was profiled, and TCRdb retains in-frame clones only, with some absent. V and J calls and clone size are given by that table; D and trimming were obtained from the DNA. The sample consists of about 98,000 clones, around 81% of them appearing once.

The V and J genes are TRBV6-4 and TRBJ2-3; D ambiguous. Sequencing input: peripheral blood. This clonotype was sampled from a man aged 55 to 70 with acute or convalescent COVID-19. CDR3 sequence reads: CASSPEVRDTQYF. In DNA, the CDR3 is TGTGCCAGCAGCCCAGAGGTTCGAGATACGCAGTATTTT.